This passage covers 3 T cell receptor beta chains from one sample sequenced in a study of T cells in localized non-small cell lung cancer. Using immunoSEQ multiplex PCR, the repertoire was profiled, and TCRdb retains in-frame clones only, with some absent. The sample includes approximately 1,500 clones, 35% to 45% seen only once; the top ten take around 6.9%. The sequences come from lung tumor tissue, collected before any cancer treatment. The receptors here all came from a female donor at least 60 years old with stage I lung adenocarcinoma.

The chain has TRBV19 and TRBJ1-1, with TRBD1 matching over 7 bases. Unmatched junction bases numbered 9, after V lost 2 bases and J lost 0 bases. The CDR3 consists of 17 residues. Looked up from germline, CDR1 is LNHDA and CDR2 is SQIVND (reference sequence). The CDR3 protein is CASSIRGPATMNTEAFF. CDR3 in DNA: TGTGCCAGTAGTATAAGGGGGCCAGCGACTATGAACACTGAAGCTTTCTTT.

This chain connects TRBV6-8 to TRBJ1-2; 8 bases are a match to TRBD1. Trimming took 0 bases from V and 4 from J; bases not matched to a gene: 7. The CDR3 has 16 amino acids. Germline CDR1 reads MNHGY; CDR2 reads SAAAGT. The CDR3 region is CASSYSRAGGSYGYTF. The CDR3 coding sequence is TGTGCCAGCAGTTACTCGAGGGCAGGGGGCAGCTATGGCTACACCTTC.

This chain uses TRBV19 with TRBJ1-5, with unresolved D. This CDR3 comprises 14 residues. V lost 5 bases and J 0 bases, leaving 8 bases between the germline ends. CDR1 LNHDA and CDR2 SQIVND come from the germline V gene (reference sequence). CDR3: CASSEIYSNQPQHF. As DNA, the CDR3 is TGTGCCAGTAGTGAAATTTATAGCAATCAGCCCCAGCATTTT.